Shown below are 6 T cell receptor beta chains from a single sample sequenced in a study of blood T cells in healthy people across ages (dated by TCRdb to 2014 to 2015). The library relied on 5' RACE. Sequencing relied on an Illumina HiSeq 2500. A second PCR of roughly 6 to 12 cycles was performed with a sample-barcoded 5' primer and a J-beta primer mix. TCRdb cleaned the public reads at Q25 with fastp, built clones with MiXCR and kept in-frame beta chains. Every distinct CDR3 protein forms one entry, paired with its most common genes and DNA. In all, the sample holds about 1.7 million distinct CDR3 sequences, and roughly 30% of those were seen once. More than 6% of the sample comes from the top ten. Source material: blood. These receptors all stem from a woman in her twenties or thirties in good health.

This clonotype came up many times. The gene calls are TRBV6-4 and TRBJ2-5; the D is unclear. The CDR3 extends over 13 amino acids. With 2 bases removed from V and 5 bases from J, the gap between germline ends came to 9 bases. Per germline, CDR1 MRHNA and CDR2 SNTAGT. CDR3 residues: CASSDRSGETQYF. The CDR3 bases are TGTGCCAGCAGTGACAGGAGTGGGGAGACCCAGTACTTC.

This clonotype has at least ten counts. The V and J genes are TRBV10-3 and TRBJ2-1; 12 nucleotides line up with TRBD2. The germline gives CDR1 ENHRY, CDR2 SYGVKD. The CDR3 length is 14 residues. V shed 10 bases, J shed 6 bases, and the junction held 7 bases outside the gene matches. The CDR3 here is CATTRTSGINEQFF. DNA for the CDR3: TGTGCCACCACTAGGACTAGCGGGATCAATGAGCAGTTCTTC.

The table lists this clonotype with a few counts. The chain combines TRBV10-2 with TRBJ2-2; 12 bases match TRBD2. The CDR3 length is 14 residues. Germline-derived CDR1 and CDR2 are WSHSY and SAAADI. The V segment lost 10 bases and the J segment 6 bases; nucleotides outside the gene matches: 6. The CDR3 protein is CATILAGGPGELFF. In nucleotides, the CDR3 is TGCGCCACCATCCTAGCGGGGGGGCCCGGGGAGCTGTTTTTT.

This clonotype has ten or more counts. This chain uses TRBV29-1 with TRBJ2-1; D ambiguous. CDR1 and CDR2 from the germline V gene are SQVTM and ANQGSEA. The germline V and J ends were trimmed by 2 bases and 6 bases, with 8 bases remaining between them. The CDR3 runs to 12 residues. In DNA form, the CDR3 reads TGCAGCGTTGAAATACGGAGCAATGAGCAGTTCTTC. Translating it yields CSVEIRSNEQFF.

This clonotype was found a few times. At one end, the junction sequence differs from germline, possibly due to a read error. The chain has TRBV10-3 and TRBJ2-7, with 7 bases matching TRBD2. The CDR3 is made up of 13 amino acids. Germline lookup yields CDR1 ENHRY and CDR2 SYGVKD. DNA for the CDR3: TGTGCCTTCAGGGACTACGACGGGTCAGAGCAGTACTTC. Its translation is CAFRDYDGSEQYF.

About this clonotype itself: Compared with germline, one end of the junction differs, possibly owing to a read error. The genes are TRBV4-2 and TRBJ1-2; D is uncertain. Looked up from germline, CDR1 is LGHNA and CDR2 is YNFKEQ. The CDR3 is 14 residues long. CDR3 amino acids: CASSQAARNYGHTF. DNA for the CDR3: TGTGCCAGCAGCCAAGCTGCCAGGAACTATGGCCACACCTTC.